A selection of T cell receptor beta chains follows, all from one sample in a study of cytomegalovirus exposure and HLA in healthy donors. Here immunoSEQ multiplex PCR was the method, and the copy in TCRdb shows in-frame clones only, minus some. The sample lists 80,000 to 100,000 clones, around three quarters seen once, with around 3.5% in the top ten. Sequenced sample: PBMCs. These receptors were collected from a male donor in good health and CMV-seropositive. CDR3s include the opening cysteine and the closing phenylalanine or tryptophan. Fields, in order: J gene, CDR3 length, clone size, V gene, D gene, CDR3 DNA, CDR3 protein. D genes are given only for firm matches. Clone size is given for some rows only: seen once, a few or many times, or a class if the clone is expanded.

J: TRBJ2-6; length: 15; size: -; V: TRBV7-9; D: -; DNA: TGTGCCAGCAGCTTAGAGGGGGCTGGGGCCAACGTCCTGACTTTC; CDR3: CASSLEGAGANVLTF
J: TRBJ1-1; length: 14; size: -; V: TRBV29-1; D: -; DNA: TGCAGCGTCGTCGTCGGGACATCGGGCACTGAAGCTTTCTTT; CDR3: CSVVVGTSGTEAFF
J: TRBJ1-1; length: 14; size: -; V: TRBV6-5; D: -; DNA: TGTGCCAGCAGGGGGGCGACGGTAAACACTGAAGCTTTCTTT; CDR3: CASRGATVNTEAFF
J: TRBJ1-1; length: 15; size: -; V: TRBV13; D: -; DNA: TGTGCCAGCAGATACAATGGACAGTCAAGATCTGAAGCTTTCTTT; CDR3: CASRYNGQSRSEAFF
J: TRBJ1-2; length: 12; size: -; V: TRBV9; D: -; DNA: TGTGCCAGCAGCGTGACAGACTATGGCTACACCTTC; CDR3: CASSVTDYGYTF
J: TRBJ1-1; length: 14; size: -; V: TRBV27; D: TRBD1; DNA: TGTGCCAGCAGCGATCAGGGGGCTCGGGCTGAAGCTTTCTTT; CDR3: CASSDQGARAEAFF
J: TRBJ1-2; length: 12; size: -; V: TRBV6-6; D: -; DNA: TGTGCCAGCCTCAGTGGGGCCGTTGGCTACACCTTC; CDR3: CASLSGAVGYTF
J: TRBJ1-2; length: 15; size: -; V: TRBV5-1; D: TRBD1; DNA: TGCGCCAGCAGCACTGCGGGACAGGAACCTTATGGCTACACCTTC; CDR3: CASSTAGQEPYGYTF
J: TRBJ1-2; length: 14; size: once; V: TRBV6-5; D: -; DNA: TGTGCCAGCAGTCGGGCCGCGGGCACCTATGGCTACACCTTC; CDR3: CASSRAAGTYGYTF
J: TRBJ1-1; length: 12; size: -; V: TRBV18; D: -; DNA: TGTGCCAGCTCTACCGGGCAGGGGGAAGCTTTCTTT; CDR3: CASSTGQGEAFF
J: TRBJ2-2; length: 14; size: -; V: TRBV2; D: -; DNA: TGTGCCAGCAGCCCCGGGAATTCAGCCGGGGAGCTGTTTTTT; CDR3: CASSPGNSAGELFF
J: TRBJ1-1; length: 13; size: -; V: TRBV7-6; D: -; DNA: TGTGCCAGCAGCTCGGACAGGAACACTGAAGCTTTCTTT; CDR3: CASSSDRNTEAFF
J: TRBJ1-6; length: 14; size: -; V: TRBV25-1; D: -; DNA: TGTGCCAGCAGTATACAGGGTCGGAATTCACCCCTCCACTTT; CDR3: CASSIQGRNSPLHF
J: TRBJ2-3; length: 16; size: -; V: TRBV6-6; D: -; DNA: TGTGCCAGCAGTCAGCCCGGGGGGCGGAGCACAGATACGCAGTATTTT; CDR3: CASSQPGGRSTDTQYF
J: TRBJ1-4; length: 13; size: -; V: TRBV7-2; D: -; DNA: TGTGCCAGCAGCTTAGGACGGGATGAAAAACTGTTTTTT; CDR3: CASSLGRDEKLFF
J: TRBJ2-7; length: 15; size: -; V: TRBV5-4; D: TRBD1; DNA: TGTGCCAGCAGCTTGGGACAGGGGGCATCGAACGAGCAGTACTTC; CDR3: CASSLGQGASNEQYF
J: TRBJ1-1; length: 14; size: -; V: TRBV6-1; D: TRBD1; DNA: TGTGCCAGCGGGGACAGGGGGATCAACACTGAAGCTTTCTTT; CDR3: CASGDRGINTEAFF
J: TRBJ2-3; length: 14; size: -; V: TRBV7-2; D: -; DNA: TGTGCCAGCAGCTACAGGGTTGGGGGAGATACGCAGTATTTT; CDR3: CASSYRVGGDTQYF
J: TRBJ1-3; length: 15; size: -; V: TRBV19; D: TRBD1; DNA: TGTGCCAGTAGTAGACAGGGAAAGACTGGAAACACCATATATTTT; CDR3: CASSRQGKTGNTIYF
J: TRBJ2-2; length: 16; size: -; V: TRBV2; D: TRBD1; DNA: TGTGCCAGCAACCTGGGACAGGGGGCGCGAACCGGGGAGCTGTTTTTT; CDR3: CASNLGQGARTGELFF
J: TRBJ2-7; length: 14; size: -; V: TRBV5-1; D: TRBD2; DNA: TGCGCCAGCAAGAGCTCAAGCGGGGGCTACGAGCAGTACTTC; CDR3: CASKSSSGGYEQYF
J: TRBJ1-6; length: 13; size: -; V: TRBV2; D: -; DNA: TGTGCCAGAGGGGAGGGTAGGGGATCACCCCTCCACTTT; CDR3: CARGEGRGSPLHF
J: TRBJ1-1; length: 13; size: -; V: TRBV29-1; D: -; DNA: TGCAGCGTTGGGGCGCATATGAACACTGAAGCTTTCTTT; CDR3: CSVGAHMNTEAFF
J: TRBJ1-6; length: 14; size: -; V: TRBV4-2; D: -; DNA: TGTGCCAGCAGCCAAGAGGGGGCTGCTTCACCCCTCCACTTT; CDR3: CASSQEGAASPLHF
J: TRBJ1-1; length: 15; size: -; V: TRBV2; D: TRBD1; DNA: TGTGCCAGCCACCGACGGACAGGGGTGAACACTGAAGCTTTCTTT; CDR3: CASHRRTGVNTEAFF
J: TRBJ1-1; length: 14; size: -; V: TRBV29-1; D: -; DNA: TGCAGCGGGGGAGGGCAGTCCCCGAACACTGAAGCTTTCTTT; CDR3: CSGGGQSPNTEAFF
J: TRBJ1-4; length: 15; size: -; V: TRBV30; D: -; DNA: TGTGCCTGGAGTGCAGGGGATAGCACTAATGAAAAACTGTTTTTT; CDR3: CAWSAGDSTNEKLFF
J: TRBJ2-2; length: 17; size: -; V: TRBV30; D: -; DNA: TGTGCCTGGAGTCTATCCTATACGGGACACCTCACCGGGGAGCTGTTTTTT; CDR3: CAWSLSYTGHLTGELFF
J: TRBJ2-1; length: 15; size: -; V: TRBV5-8; D: TRBD2; DNA: TGTGCCAGCAGCTTAGGACTAGCGGGGAGGTATGAGCAGTTCTTC; CDR3: CASSLGLAGRYEQFF